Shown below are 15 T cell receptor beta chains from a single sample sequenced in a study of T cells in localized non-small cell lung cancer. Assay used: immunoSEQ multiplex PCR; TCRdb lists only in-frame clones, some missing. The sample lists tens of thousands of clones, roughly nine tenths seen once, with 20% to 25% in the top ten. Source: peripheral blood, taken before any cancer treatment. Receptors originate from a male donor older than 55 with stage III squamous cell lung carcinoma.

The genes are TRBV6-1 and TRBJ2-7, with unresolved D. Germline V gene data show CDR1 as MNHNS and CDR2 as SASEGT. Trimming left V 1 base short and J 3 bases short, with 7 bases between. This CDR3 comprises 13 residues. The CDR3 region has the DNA TGTGCCAGCAGTGAAGGACACAGCTACGAGCAGTACGTC. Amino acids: CASSEGHSYEQYV.

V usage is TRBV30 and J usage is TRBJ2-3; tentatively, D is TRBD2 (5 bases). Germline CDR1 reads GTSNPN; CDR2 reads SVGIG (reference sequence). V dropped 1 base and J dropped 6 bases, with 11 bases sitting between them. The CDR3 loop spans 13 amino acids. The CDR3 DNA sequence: TGTGCCTGGAGTGGGGCTAGCTTCGATACGCAGTATTTT. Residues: CAWSGASFDTQYF.

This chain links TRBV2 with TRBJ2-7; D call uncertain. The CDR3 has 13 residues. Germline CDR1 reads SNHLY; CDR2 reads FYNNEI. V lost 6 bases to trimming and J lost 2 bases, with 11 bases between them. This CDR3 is CASRPHAAYEQYV. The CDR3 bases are TGTGCCAGCAGACCCCATGCGGCCTACGAGCAGTACGTC.

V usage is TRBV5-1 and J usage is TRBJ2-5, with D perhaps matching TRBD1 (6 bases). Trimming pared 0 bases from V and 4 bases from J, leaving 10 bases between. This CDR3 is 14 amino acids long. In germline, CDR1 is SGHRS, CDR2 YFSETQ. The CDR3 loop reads CASSLGQVIETQYF. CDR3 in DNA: TGCGCCAGCAGCTTGGGACAGGTTATAGAGACCCAGTACTTC.

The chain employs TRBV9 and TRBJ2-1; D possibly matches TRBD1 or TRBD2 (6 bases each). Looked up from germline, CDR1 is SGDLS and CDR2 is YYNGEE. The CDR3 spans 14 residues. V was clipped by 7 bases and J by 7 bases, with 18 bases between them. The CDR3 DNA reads TGTGCCAGCCCTGGAGGGGGGACAAGGAATGAGCAGTTCTTC. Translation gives CASPGGGTRNEQFF. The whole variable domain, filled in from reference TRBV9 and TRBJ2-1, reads DSGVTQTPKHLITATGQRVTLRCSPRSGDLSVYWYQQSLDQGLQFLIQYYNGEERAKGNILERFSAQQFPDLHSELNLSSLELGDSALYFCASPGGGTRNEQFFGPGTRLTVL.

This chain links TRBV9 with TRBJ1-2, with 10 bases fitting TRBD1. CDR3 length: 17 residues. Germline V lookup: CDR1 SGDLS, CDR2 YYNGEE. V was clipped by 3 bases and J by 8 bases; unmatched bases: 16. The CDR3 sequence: CASSGPQPDRGRQGYTF. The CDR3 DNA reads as TGTGCCAGCAGCGGGCCCCAACCTGACAGGGGGCGCCAAGGCTACACCTTC.

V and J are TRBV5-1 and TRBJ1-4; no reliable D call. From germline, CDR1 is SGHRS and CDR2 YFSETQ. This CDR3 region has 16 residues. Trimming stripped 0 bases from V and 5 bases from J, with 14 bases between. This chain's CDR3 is CASSLGGSSKNEKLFF. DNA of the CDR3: TGCGCCAGCAGCTTGGGGGGTTCCAGTAAGAATGAAAAACTGTTTTTT.

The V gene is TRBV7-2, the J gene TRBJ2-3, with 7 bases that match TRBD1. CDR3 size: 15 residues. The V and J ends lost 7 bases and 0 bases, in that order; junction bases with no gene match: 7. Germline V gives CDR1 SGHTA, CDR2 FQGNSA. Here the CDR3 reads CASTRDRVSTDTQYF. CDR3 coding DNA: TGTGCCAGCACCCGAGACAGGGTGAGCACAGATACGCAGTATTTT.

In DNA, the CDR3 is TGTGCCACCAGCAGAGATAACAGGGGCAGGGATACGCAGTATTTT. Translating it yields CATSRDNRGRDTQYF. The chain carries TRBV15 and TRBJ2-3; 7 bases agree with TRBD1. The V and J ends lost 0 bases and 6 bases, in that order; junction bases with no gene match: 6. In germline, CDR1 is LNHNV, CDR2 YYDKDF (reference sequence). The CDR3 is 15 amino acids.

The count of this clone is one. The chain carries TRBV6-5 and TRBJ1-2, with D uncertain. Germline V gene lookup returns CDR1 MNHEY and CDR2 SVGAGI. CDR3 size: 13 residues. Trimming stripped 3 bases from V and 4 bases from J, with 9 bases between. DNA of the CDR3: TGTGCCAGCAGTTATGAGGGAACCTATGGCTACACCTTC. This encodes CASSYEGTYGYTF.

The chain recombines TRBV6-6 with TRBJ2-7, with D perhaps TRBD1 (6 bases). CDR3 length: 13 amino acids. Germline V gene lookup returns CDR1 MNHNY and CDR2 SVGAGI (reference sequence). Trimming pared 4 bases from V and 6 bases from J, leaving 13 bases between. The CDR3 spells CASSSHTGTEQYF. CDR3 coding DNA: TGTGCCAGCAGTTCACACACAGGGACCGAGCAGTACTTC.

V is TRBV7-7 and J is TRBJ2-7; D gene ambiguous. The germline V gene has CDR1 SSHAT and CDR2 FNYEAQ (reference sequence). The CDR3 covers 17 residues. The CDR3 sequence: CASSLEIGAIYSYEQYV. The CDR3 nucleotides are TGTGCTAGCAGCTTAGAAATCGGAGCAATCTACTCCTACGAGCAGTACGTC.

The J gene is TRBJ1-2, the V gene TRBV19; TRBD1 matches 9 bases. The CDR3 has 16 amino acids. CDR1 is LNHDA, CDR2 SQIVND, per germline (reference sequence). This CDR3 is CGQTRGTGSIYYGYTF. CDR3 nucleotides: TGTGGGCAGACGCGAGGGACAGGGTCAATCTACTATGGCTACACCTTC.

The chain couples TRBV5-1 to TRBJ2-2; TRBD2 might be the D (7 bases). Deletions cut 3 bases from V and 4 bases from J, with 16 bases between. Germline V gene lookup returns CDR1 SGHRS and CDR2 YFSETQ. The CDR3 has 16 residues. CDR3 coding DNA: TGCGCCAGCAGCTCATCATTAGGGGGGGCCACCGGGGAGCTGTTTTTT. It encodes CASSSSLGGATGELFF.

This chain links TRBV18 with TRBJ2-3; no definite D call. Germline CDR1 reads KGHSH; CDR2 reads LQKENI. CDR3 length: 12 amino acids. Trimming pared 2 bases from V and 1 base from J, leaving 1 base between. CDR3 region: CASSPGTDTQYF. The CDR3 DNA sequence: TGTGCCAGCTCACCAGGCACAGATACGCAGTATTTT.